This T cell receptor beta chain was profiled in a study of identical twins. General observations from the study: While abundant cord blood beta clonotypes carried fewer insertions, memory repertoires showed no such pattern. Low generation-probability sequences were in excess among twin-shared out-of-frame alpha sequences.

V lost 4 bases to trimming and J lost 0 bases, with 10 bases between them. In germline, CDR1 is SGHRS, CDR2 YFSETQ. The CDR3 has 15 residues. TCRdb independently ran MiXCR on the 5' RACE reads; one entry per CDR3 protein. The sample carries some 240,000 distinct CDR3 sequences, about 8.9% recorded once. This clonotype was observed a handful of times. The target antigen is unknown. These data were likewise used in another study, on yellow fever vaccine responses in identical twins. As that study records: Vaccine T cell responses of twins reportedly seemed partly convergent and partly personalized.

This chain links TRBV5-1 with TRBJ2-2; D gene ambiguous. This TCR came from a woman aged 18-30 years in good health. The sequenced sample consisted of CD8+ T cells sorted from blood. CDR3: CASSKDGSNTGELFF. The CDR3 coding sequence is TGCGCCAGCAGCAAGGACGGATCGAACACCGGGGAGCTGTTTTTT.